This T cell receptor beta chain was obtained from a study of T cells in localized non-small cell lung cancer. Study findings and constraints: Heterogeneity cannot be ruled out, as sequencing used one tumor region only. Uninvolved neighboring lung showed the greatest T cell clonality, exceeding tumor.

This clone was seen once. Its antigen is unknown. V shed 6 bases and J shed 0 bases, with 9 bases lying between them. Looked up from germline, CDR1 is SGHTA and CDR2 is FQGTGA. The CDR3 is 14 residues long. The table came from immunoSEQ multiplex PCR; TCRdb's copy has only in-frame clones and leaves some out. The sample includes just under 35,000 clones, 75% to 95% of them seen just once. The J gene is TRBJ1-3, the V gene TRBV7-3; a possible D gene is TRBD1 (5 bases). The receptor's source is a female donor over 55 with stage II lung adenocarcinoma. The sequencing used peripheral blood mononuclear cells, collected before any cancer treatment. CDR3 nucleotides: TGTGCCAGCAGTCCCGACAGCTCTGGAAACACCATATATTTT. This translates into CASSPDSSGNTIYF.